Listed below are T cell receptor beta chains from one sample, sequenced in a study of blood T cells in healthy people across ages. TCRdb redid the calling of the 5' RACE reads with MiXCR, one entry per CDR3 protein. The sample contains around 1.5 million distinct CDR3 sequences, 42% of which appear only once. Sequencing used blood. These receptor sequences come from a woman younger than 30 in good health. The CDR3 runs from the conserved cysteine through the conserved F or W. Each record gives: J gene, V gene, clone size, D gene, CDR3 protein, CDR3 DNA. A D gene is named only where the DNA matches it firmly. Rows may omit the clone size; those that give it use once, few, many or a size class.

TRBJ2-3	TRBV25-1	many	TRBD2	CASRTSRLGTDTQYF	TGTGCCAGCAGGACTAGCCGTTTAGGCACAGATACGCAGTATTTT
TRBJ1-2	TRBV2	few	NA	CASSELQSPGGYTF	TGTGCCAGCAGTGAACTTCAGTCACCGGGCGGCTACACCTTC
TRBJ1-1	TRBV5-4	NA	NA	CASSSTAGTEAFF	TGTGCCAGCAGCTCTACGGCCGGGACTGAAGCTTTCTTT
TRBJ1-1	TRBV12-3/TRBV12-4	NA	NA	CASRYSGEAFF	TGTGCCAGCCGATACTCAGGTGAAGCTTTCTTT
TRBJ2-7	TRBV10-3	NA	TRBD2	CAISLAGGPNNEQYF	TGTGCCATCAGTCTAGCGGGAGGCCCCAACAATGAGCAGTACTTC
TRBJ1-1	TRBV7-2	NA	NA	CASSFNGAEAFF	TGTGCCAGCAGCTTCAATGGGGCTGAAGCTTTCTTT
TRBJ2-5	TRBV6-5	NA	NA	CASSYSWGEETQYF	TGTGCCAGCAGTTACTCTTGGGGAGAGGAGACCCAGTACTTC
TRBJ1-2	TRBV12-3/TRBV12-4	NA	NA	CASSLSGLNEDYTF	TGTGCCAGCAGTTTATCAGGCCTAAACGAAGACTACACCTTC
TRBJ2-5	TRBV7-9	few	NA	CASSPSTGRETQYF	TGTGCCAGCAGCCCCTCGACAGGGAGGGAGACCCAGTACTTC
TRBJ2-7	TRBV9	NA	TRBD2	CASSVESAGGDEQYF	TGTGCCAGCAGCGTAGAAAGCGCGGGGGGCGATGAGCAGTACTTC
TRBJ2-7	TRBV7-3	NA	NA	CASSLRGPGHEQYF	TGTGCCAGCAGCCTGCGAGGTCCGGGCCATGAGCAGTACTTC
TRBJ1-1	TRBV6-6	NA	NA	CASGGIRREAFF	TGTGCCAGCGGGGGGATTAGACGGGAAGCTTTCTTT
TRBJ2-5	TRBV10-3	few	TRBD2	CAISESRGGTLQETQYF	TGTGCCATCAGTGAGTCCCGGGGGGGGACTCTGCAAGAGACCCAGTACTTC
TRBJ2-1	TRBV30	NA	NA	CAWDYRSSYNEQFF	TGTGCCTGGGACTACAGGAGCTCCTACAATGAGCAGTTCTTC
TRBJ2-2	TRBV3-1	few	NA	CASSQGRERGELFF	TGTGCCAGCAGCCAGGGACGCGAAAGGGGGGAGCTGTTTTTT
TRBJ1-5	TRBV4-1	few	NA	CASSQDRHPTRPQHF	TGCGCCAGCAGCCAAGATCGTCATCCCACGCGGCCCCAGCATTTT
TRBJ2-3	TRBV21-1	NA	NA	CASSTRRGASTDTQYF	TGTGCCAGCAGCACCAGACGGGGGGCGAGCACAGATACGCAGTATTTT
TRBJ2-3	TRBV27	many	NA	CASSLKAATDTQYF	TGTGCCAGCAGTTTGAAGGCAGCGACAGATACGCAGTATTTT
TRBJ2-1	TRBV15	NA	NA	CATSRVLFSYNEQFF	TGTGCCACCAGCAGAGTCCTATTTTCCTACAATGAGCAGTTCTTC
TRBJ2-7	TRBV3-1	NA	NA	CASSQEGTAGSEQYF	TGTGCCAGCAGCCAAGAGGGGACGGCAGGGAGCGAGCAGTACTTC
TRBJ2-4	TRBV11-2	NA	NA	CASSLGLSRHEQYF	TGTGCCAGCAGCCTTGGACTTAGCCGCCATGAGCAGTACTTC
TRBJ2-5	TRBV27	many	NA	CASSLRPQETQYF	TGCGCCAGCAGCCTACGTCCTCAAGAGACCCAGTACTTC
TRBJ2-7	TRBV20-1	NA	NA	CSASWTESSYEQYF	TGCAGTGCTAGCTGGACGGAGAGCTCCTACGAGCAGTACTTC
TRBJ1-2	TRBV6-6	NA	NA	CASSDVGEGYGYTF	TGTGCCAGCAGTGACGTGGGAGAAGGTTATGGCTACACCTTC
TRBJ2-5	TRBV7-2	few	TRBD2	CASSLWASASGRAQETQYF	TGTGCCAGCAGCTTATGGGCATCTGCTAGCGGGAGGGCACAAGAGACCCAGTACTTC
TRBJ1-1	TRBV5-1	few	NA	CASSFKDTEAFF	TGCGCCAGCAGCTTCAAGGACACTGAAGCTTTCTTT
TRBJ1-1	TRBV7-3	NA	TRBD1	CASSSTGRDRRAAFF	TGTGCCAGCAGCTCGACAGGAAGGGACAGGAGGGCAGCTTTCTTT
TRBJ2-7	TRBV27	NA	TRBD1	CASSSEGGQGSYEQYF	TGTGCCAGCAGTTCTGAGGGGGGACAGGGCTCGTACGAGCAGTACTTC
TRBJ2-7	TRBV2	few	NA	CASSGSGESSYEQYF	TGTGCCAGCAGTGGTTCTGGCGAGAGCTCCTACGAGCAGTACTTC
TRBJ2-3	TRBV28	NA	TRBD2	CASSSFGASGGDTDTQYF	TGTGCCAGCAGTTCGTTCGGGGCTAGCGGGGGGGACACAGATACGCAGTATTTT
TRBJ1-1	TRBV27	NA	NA	CASSLSRSGLNTEAFF	TGTGCCAGCAGTTTATCACGGTCCGGGTTAAACACTGAAGCTTTCTTT
TRBJ1-2	TRBV6-1	NA	NA	CASSEATGRSYGYTF	TGTGCCAGCAGTGAAGCGACAGGAAGGAGCTATGGCTACACCTTC
TRBJ2-7	TRBV29-1	NA	TRBD2	CSVDGSGGGSYEQYF	TGCAGCGTTGATGGGTCTGGCGGGGGCTCCTACGAGCAGTACTTC
TRBJ1-1	TRBV5-1	few	TRBD1	CASSGSSGGTEAFF	TGCGCCAGCAGCGGATCATCAGGGGGAACTGAAGCTTTCTTT
TRBJ2-7	TRBV9	once	TRBD2	CASSTQPAGGRNEQYF	TGTGCCAGCAGCACTCAACCGGCGGGAGGGAGAAATGAGCAGTACTTC
TRBJ1-2	TRBV6-5	few	NA	CAPAGFGTNYGYTF	TGTGCCCCAGCGGGGTTTGGGACTAACTATGGCTACACCTTC
TRBJ2-5	TRBV12-3/TRBV12-4	NA	NA	CASRSGLGTQYF	TGTGCCAGCAGGTCAGGTCTAGGGACCCAGTACTTC
TRBJ2-1	TRBV6-6	few	NA	CASSYYLSNNEQFF	TGTGCCAGCAGTTACTATCTATCGAACAATGAGCAGTTCTTC
TRBJ2-7	TRBV11-2	NA	NA	CASSTRLVGGYEQYF	TGTGCCAGCAGCACCCGACTAGTCGGAGGGTACGAGCAGTACTTC
TRBJ2-5	TRBV10-3	NA	NA	CAVRGGETQYF	TGTGCCGTCAGGGGAGGGGAGACCCAGTACTTC
TRBJ1-6	TRBV28	NA	NA	CASSSQVTRNSPLHF	TGTGCCAGCAGTTCCCAGGTTACGAGAAATTCACCCCTCCACTTT
TRBJ2-5	TRBV7-2	NA	TRBD2	CASRRSLAGPLQETRYF	TGTGCCAGCAGACGATCACTAGCGGGACCACTCCAAGAGACTCGGTACTTC
TRBJ1-2	TRBV5-4	once	NA	CASSPEEFPYGYTF	TGTGCCAGCAGCCCCGAGGAATTCCCCTATGGCTACACCTTC
TRBJ2-7	TRBV6-5	NA	NA	CASSYQKGGVPYEQYF	TGTGCCAGCAGTTATCAGAAGGGGGGGGTCCCCTACGAGCAGTACTTC
TRBJ1-2	TRBV5-5	NA	NA	CASSLEGGTTNYGHTF	TGTGCCAGCAGCTTGGAGGGGGGCACTACTAACTATGGCCACACCTTC
TRBJ2-5	TRBV6-1	few	NA	CASSTRGGETQYF	TGTGCCAGCAGTACCCGTGGGGGGGAGACCCAGTACTTC
TRBJ1-2	TRBV29-1	few	TRBD1	CSVRGDRDYGYTF	TGCAGCGTTAGGGGGGACAGGGACTATGGCTACACCTTC
TRBJ2-7	TRBV6-5	NA	NA	CASSRIRQSSYEQYF	TGTGCCAGCAGTCGAATTAGACAGAGCTCCTACGAGCAGTACTTC
TRBJ2-1	TRBV20-1	few	NA	CSAPWAESSYNEQFF	TGCAGCGCTCCTTGGGCGGAAAGCTCCTACAATGAGCAGTTCTTC
TRBJ2-4	TRBV4-1	NA	NA	CASSQDLGGRNIQYF	TGCGCCAGCAGCCAAGATCTGGGGGGGCGAAACATTCAGTACTTC
TRBJ1-1	TRBV12-3/TRBV12-4	few	NA	CASRNSRRGLPMNTEAFF	TGTGCCAGCAGGAACTCGAGGCGGGGACTACCTATGAACACTGAAGCTTTCTTT
TRBJ1-5	TRBV5-1	NA	NA	CASSPDGHQPQHF	TGCGCCAGCAGCCCGGACGGTCATCAGCCCCAGCATTTT
TRBJ2-7	TRBV29-1	few	TRBD2	CSVAGLALVYNEQYF	TGCAGCGTGGCCGGACTAGCTCTCGTATACAATGAGCAGTACTTC